The T cell receptor beta chain under discussion was sequenced for a study of blood T cell repertoires in COVID-19. Authors' data handling: Amplification of reference gene primers provided the estimated nucleated cell counts. TCRdb's copy holds only in-frame clones and misses some; the assay was immunoSEQ multiplex PCR. V, J and clone size reflect that table, while D and trimming were determined from the DNA. The sample includes around 99,000 clones, more than 65% of them seen just once. The ends were cut back, 5 bases at V and 0 bases at J, with 14 bases in the middle. Germline-derived CDR1 and CDR2 are SGHVS and FNYEAQ. There are 16 residues in the CDR3.

This receptor was taken from a woman older than 75 with active or convalescent COVID-19. What was sequenced was peripheral blood. The chain is built from TRBV7-6 and TRBJ2-1; D possibly corresponds to TRBD2 (6 bases). The CDR3 region is CASSPLAPSSYNEQFF. The DNA for the CDR3 is TGTGCCAGCAGCCCACTAGCACCTAGCTCCTACAATGAGCAGTTCTTC.